This T cell receptor (beta chain) stems from a study of blood T cells in healthy people across ages. General observations from the study: Versus aged donors, long-lived donors had higher diversity and more naive CD4+ cells. TCR beta diversity per million T cells fell roughly linearly with age.

Samples each yielded at least 6 micrograms of total RNA. With regard to this clonotype: Its antigen is still unknown.

Then a second PCR, running about 7 to 11 cycles, was carried out with a sample-barcoded 5' primer and a J-beta primer mix. Via MiXCR, TCRdb re-called the 5' RACE reads, giving one row per CDR3 protein. The sample includes around 900,000 distinct CDR3 sequences, 51% of them seen just once. Germline CDR1 and CDR2: SQVTM and ANQGSEA. V lost 8 bases and J lost 5, with 13 bases in between. The CDR3 is made up of 12 amino acids. This TCR was sampled from a woman in her fifties or sixties in good health. Sequenced material: blood. The chain links TRBV29-1 to TRBJ2-1; D unclear. Here the CDR3 reads CSPITGNNEQFF. In nucleotides, the CDR3 is TGCAGCCCCATAACCGGAAACAATGAGCAGTTCTTC.